The source of this T cell receptor (beta chain) is a study of blood T cell repertoires in COVID-19. Study as a whole: T cells, B-cell-depleted T cells, or PBMCs supplied cDNA or gDNA.

Measured with immunoSEQ multiplex PCR; TCRdb has only the in-frame clones, and not every one. The profile shows 140,000 to 150,000 clones, roughly three quarters of them singletons. The germline CDR1 and CDR2 sequences are KGHSH and LQKENI. The length of the CDR3 is 17 residues. With 3 bases clipped from V and 5 bases from J, the junction kept 10 bases outside the gene matches. This chain joins TRBV18 and TRBJ1-1, with 12 bases that match TRBD1. Sequenced sample: peripheral blood. The receptor's source is a man aged 45 to 65 with active or convalescent COVID-19. In DNA form, the CDR3 reads TGTGCCAGCTCACCGGGGGACAGGGGGCGATTGGGAACTGAAGCTTTCTTT. Its protein is CASSPGDRGRLGTEAFF.